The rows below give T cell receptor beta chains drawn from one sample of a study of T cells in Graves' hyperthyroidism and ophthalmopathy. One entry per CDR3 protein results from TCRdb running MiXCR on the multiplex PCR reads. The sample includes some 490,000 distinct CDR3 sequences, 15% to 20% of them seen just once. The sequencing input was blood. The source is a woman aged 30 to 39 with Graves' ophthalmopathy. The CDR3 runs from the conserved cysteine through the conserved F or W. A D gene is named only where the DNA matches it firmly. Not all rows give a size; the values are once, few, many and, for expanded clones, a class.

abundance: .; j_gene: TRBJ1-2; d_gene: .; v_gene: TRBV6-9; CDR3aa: CASSFGGYTF; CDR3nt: TGTGCCAGCAGTTTCGGTGGCTACACCTTC
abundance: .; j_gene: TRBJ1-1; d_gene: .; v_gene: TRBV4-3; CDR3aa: CASSQPPEGGTFF; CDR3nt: TGCGCCAGCAGCCAACCCCCGGAGGGGGGAACTTTCTTT
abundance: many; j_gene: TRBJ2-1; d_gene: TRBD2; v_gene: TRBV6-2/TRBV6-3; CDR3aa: CASSYIVASGRADYNEQFF; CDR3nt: TGTGCCAGCAGTTACATTGTAGCTAGCGGGAGGGCCGACTACAATGAGCAGTTCTTC
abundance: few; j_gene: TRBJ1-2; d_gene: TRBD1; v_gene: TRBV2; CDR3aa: CASGQTGPRGYGYTF; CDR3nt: TGTGCCAGCGGACAGACAGGGCCTCGGGGTTATGGCTACACCTTC
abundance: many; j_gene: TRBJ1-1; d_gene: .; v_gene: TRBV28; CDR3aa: CASSLGTTGKAFF; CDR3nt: TGTGCCAGCAGTTTAGGGACGACCGGCAAAGCTTTCTTT
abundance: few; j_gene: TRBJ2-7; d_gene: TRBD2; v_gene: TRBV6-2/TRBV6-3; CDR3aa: CASSRTSSAYEQYF; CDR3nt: TGTGCCAGCAGCAGGACTAGCTCAGCCTACGAGCAGTACTTC
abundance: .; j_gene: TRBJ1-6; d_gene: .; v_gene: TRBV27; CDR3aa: CASSLSFRASSPLHF; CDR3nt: TGTGCCAGCAGTTTATCATTTCGGGCGAGTTCACCCCTCCACTTT
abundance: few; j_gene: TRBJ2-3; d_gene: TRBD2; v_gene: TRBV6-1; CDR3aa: CASSAGGRSDTQYF; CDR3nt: TGTGCCAGCAGTGCGGGGGGGCGATCAGATACGCAGTATTTT
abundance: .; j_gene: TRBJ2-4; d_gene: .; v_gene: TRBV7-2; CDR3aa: CASSQRPVLGAKNIQYF; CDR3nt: TGTGCCAGCAGCCAGCGACCGGTTTTGGGAGCCAAAAACATTCAGTACTTC
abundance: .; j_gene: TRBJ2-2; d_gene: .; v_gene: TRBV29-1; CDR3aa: CSVGNTNTGELFF; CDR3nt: TGCAGCGTTGGTAATACCAACACCGGGGAGCTGTTTTTT
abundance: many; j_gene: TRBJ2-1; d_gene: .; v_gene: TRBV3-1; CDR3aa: CASSQGRNEQFF; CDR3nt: TGTGCCAGCAGCCAAGGTCGGAATGAGCAGTTCTTC
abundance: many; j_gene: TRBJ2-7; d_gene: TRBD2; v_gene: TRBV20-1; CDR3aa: CSARVPSGRNRYEQYF; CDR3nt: TGCAGTGCTAGAGTCCCTAGCGGGAGGAATAGGTACGAGCAGTACTTC
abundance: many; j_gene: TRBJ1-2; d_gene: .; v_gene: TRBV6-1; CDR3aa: CALAIGGNYGYTF; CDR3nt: TGTGCCCTCGCTATTGGTGGAAACTATGGCTACACCTTC
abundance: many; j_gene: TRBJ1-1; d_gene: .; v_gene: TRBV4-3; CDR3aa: CASSQEIVRETEAFF; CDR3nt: TGCGCCAGCAGCCAAGAGATTGTGCGAGAAACTGAAGCTTTCTTT
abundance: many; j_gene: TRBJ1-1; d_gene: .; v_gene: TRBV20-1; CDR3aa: CSARARGTEAFF; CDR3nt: TGCAGTGCTAGGGCCAGAGGGACTGAAGCTTTCTTT
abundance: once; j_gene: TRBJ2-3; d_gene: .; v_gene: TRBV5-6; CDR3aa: CASSYSRTDFTDTQYF; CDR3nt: TGTGCCAGCAGCTATTCCCGGACAGACTTCACAGATACGCAGTATTTT
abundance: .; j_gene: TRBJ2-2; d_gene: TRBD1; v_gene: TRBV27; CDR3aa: CASRTQGSRAGELFF; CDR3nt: TGTGCCAGCCGAACACAGGGGTCGCGGGCCGGGGAGCTGTTTTTT
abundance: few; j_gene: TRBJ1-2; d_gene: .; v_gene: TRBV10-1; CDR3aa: CASSEMVGAGSYGYTF; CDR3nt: TGCGCCAGCAGTGAGATGGTCGGGGCAGGATCTTATGGCTACACCTTC
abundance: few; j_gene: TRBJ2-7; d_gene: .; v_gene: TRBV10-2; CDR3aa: CASSEGSGYEQYF; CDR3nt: TGCGCCAGCAGTGAAGGGTCAGGCTACGAGCAGTACTTC
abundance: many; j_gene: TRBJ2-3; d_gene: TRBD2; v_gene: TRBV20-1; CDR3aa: CSASSSGKTDTQYF; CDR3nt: TGCAGTGCTAGTAGTAGCGGGAAGACAGATACGCAGTATTTT
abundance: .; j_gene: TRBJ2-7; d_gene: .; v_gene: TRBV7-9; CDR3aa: CASSVSGTLPYEQYF; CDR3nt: TGTGCCAGCAGCGTCTCCGGGACCTTACCCTACGAGCAGTACTTC
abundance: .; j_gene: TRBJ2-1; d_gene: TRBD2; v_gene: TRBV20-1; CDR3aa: CSARLAGGGEQFF; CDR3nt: TGCAGTGCTAGACTAGCGGGAGGGGGTGAGCAGTTCTTC
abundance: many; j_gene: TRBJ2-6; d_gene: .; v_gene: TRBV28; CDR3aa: CASSPRTVSSGANVLTF; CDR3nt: TGTGCCAGCAGTCCAAGGACCGTTAGCTCTGGGGCCAACGTCCTGACTTTC
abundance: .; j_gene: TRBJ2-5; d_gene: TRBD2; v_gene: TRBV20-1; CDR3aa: CSARRGLAGGGLETQYF; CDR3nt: TGCAGTGCTAGACGCGGACTAGCGGGAGGAGGGCTGGAGACCCAGTACTTC
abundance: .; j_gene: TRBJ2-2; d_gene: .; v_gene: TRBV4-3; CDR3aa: CASSQDGASGSNTGELFF; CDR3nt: TGCGCCAGCAGCCAAGATGGGGCTTCGGGATCGAACACCGGGGAGCTGTTTTTT
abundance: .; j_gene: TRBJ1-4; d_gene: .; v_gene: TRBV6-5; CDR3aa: CASSYEGNNEKLFF; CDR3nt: TGTGCCAGCAGTTACGAGGGCAATAATGAAAAACTGTTTTTT
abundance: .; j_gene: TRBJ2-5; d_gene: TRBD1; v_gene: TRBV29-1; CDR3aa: CSEQQGETQYF; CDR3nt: TGCAGCGAGCAACAGGGGGAGACCCAGTACTTC
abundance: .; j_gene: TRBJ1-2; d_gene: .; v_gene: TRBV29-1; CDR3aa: CSVNTCGDYGYTF; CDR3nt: TGCAGCGTGAACACCTGCGGGGACTATGGCTACACCTTC
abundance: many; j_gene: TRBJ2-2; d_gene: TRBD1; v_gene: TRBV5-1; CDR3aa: CASSVTGGGSGELFF; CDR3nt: TGCGCCAGCAGCGTTACAGGGGGCGGCTCCGGGGAGCTGTTTTTT
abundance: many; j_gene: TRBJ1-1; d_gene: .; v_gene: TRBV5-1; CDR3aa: CASSLDRTPNTEAFF; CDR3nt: TGCGCCAGCAGCTTGGATCGGACACCGAACACTGAAGCTTTCTTT
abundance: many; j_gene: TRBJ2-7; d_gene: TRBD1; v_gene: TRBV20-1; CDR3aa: CSARDPGTGVHEQYF; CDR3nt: TGCAGTGCTAGGGACCCCGGGACAGGGGTTCACGAGCAGTACTTC
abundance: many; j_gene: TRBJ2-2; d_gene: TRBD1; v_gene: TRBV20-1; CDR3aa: CSAPRQGSNTGELFF; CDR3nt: TGCAGTGCCCCAAGACAGGGGTCGAACACCGGGGAGCTGTTTTTT
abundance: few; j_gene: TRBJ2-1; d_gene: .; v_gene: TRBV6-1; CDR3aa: CASSTTTPSYNEQFF; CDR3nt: TGTGCCAGCAGTACGACTACACCATCCTACAATGAGCAGTTCTTC
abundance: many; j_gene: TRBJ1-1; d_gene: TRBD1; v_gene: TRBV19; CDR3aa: CASGRQGNTEAFF; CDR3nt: TGTGCCAGCGGTCGACAGGGGAACACTGAAGCTTTCTTT
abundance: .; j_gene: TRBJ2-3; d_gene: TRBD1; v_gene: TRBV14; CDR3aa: CASSRDSGGTQYF; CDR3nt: TGTGCCAGCAGCCGGGACAGCGGAGGTACGCAGTATTTT
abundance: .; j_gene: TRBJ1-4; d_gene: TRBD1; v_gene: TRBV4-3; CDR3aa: CASSQETGTEPTTNEKLFF; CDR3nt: TGCGCCAGCAGCCAAGAAACCGGGACAGAGCCAACAACTAATGAAAAACTGTTTTTT
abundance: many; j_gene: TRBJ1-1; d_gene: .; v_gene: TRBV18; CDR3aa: CASSPGRANTEAFF; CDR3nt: TGTGCCAGCTCTCCTGGGAGAGCGAACACTGAAGCTTTCTTT
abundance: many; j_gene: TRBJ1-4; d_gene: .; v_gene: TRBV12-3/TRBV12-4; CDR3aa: CASSPRGEKLFF; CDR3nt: TGTGCCAGCAGCCCCCGGGGGGAAAAACTGTTTTTT
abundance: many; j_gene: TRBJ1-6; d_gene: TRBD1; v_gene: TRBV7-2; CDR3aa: CASSLGQGVYNSPLHF; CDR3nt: TGTGCCAGCAGCTTAGGGCAGGGGGTGTATAATTCACCCCTCCACTTT
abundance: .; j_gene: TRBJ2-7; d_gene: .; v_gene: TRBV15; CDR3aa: CATSRDRGGPYEQYF; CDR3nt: TGTGCCACCAGCAGAGATAGGGGCGGCCCCTACGAGCAGTACTTC
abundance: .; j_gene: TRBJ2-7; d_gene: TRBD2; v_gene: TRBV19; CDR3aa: CARTGTRPSYEQYF; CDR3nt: TGTGCCAGAACTGGGACTAGGCCATCCTACGAGCAGTACTTC
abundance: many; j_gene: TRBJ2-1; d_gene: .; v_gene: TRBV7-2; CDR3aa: CASATDYNEQFF; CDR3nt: TGTGCCAGCGCCACGGACTACAATGAGCAGTTCTTC
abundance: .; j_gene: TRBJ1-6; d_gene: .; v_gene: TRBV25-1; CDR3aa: CASGPWSSYNSPLHF; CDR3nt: TGTGCCAGCGGGCCTTGGAGCTCCTATAATTCACCCCTCCACTTT
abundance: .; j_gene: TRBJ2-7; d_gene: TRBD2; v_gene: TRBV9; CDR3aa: CASSEGSGNLIYEQYF; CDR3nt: TGTGCCAGCAGCGAGGGAAGCGGGAACCTGATCTACGAGCAGTACTTC
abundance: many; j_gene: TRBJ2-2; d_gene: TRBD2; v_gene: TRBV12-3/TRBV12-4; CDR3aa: CASSFVAGRSGELFF; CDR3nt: TGTGCCAGCAGTTTCGTAGCGGGAAGGTCCGGGGAGCTGTTTTTT
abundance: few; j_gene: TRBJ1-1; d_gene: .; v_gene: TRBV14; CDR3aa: CASSQASRSINTEAFF; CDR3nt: TGTGCCAGCAGCCAAGCATCGAGGTCGATAAACACTGAAGCTTTCTTT
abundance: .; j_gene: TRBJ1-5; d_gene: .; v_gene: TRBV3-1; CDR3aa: CASSHSGSNQPQHF; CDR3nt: TGTGCCAGCAGCCATTCAGGCAGCAATCAGCCCCAGCATTTT
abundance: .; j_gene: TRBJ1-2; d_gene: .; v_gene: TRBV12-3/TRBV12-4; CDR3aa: CASSYTSSGVGSYGYTF; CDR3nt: TGTGCCAGCAGTTATACATCATCAGGGGTGGGCTCCTATGGCTACACCTTC